One sample yielded the 10 T cell receptor beta chains listed below, sequenced in a study of cytomegalovirus exposure and HLA in healthy donors. The PCR made use of 60 Vbeta and 13 Jbeta primers. Sequencing used immunoSEQ multiplex PCR; TCRdb keeps in-frame clones, though not all of them. The profile shows approximately 100,000 clones, 64% of them singletons. The material sequenced was PBMCs. The receptors were gathered from a man between 60 and 70 years old in good health and CMV-seronegative.

In this sample, this clone turned up a few times. The rearrangement joins TRBV6-1 to TRBJ1-4; tentative D call: TRBD1 (6 bases). The CDR3 extends over 15 amino acids. Germline assignment: CDR1 MNHNS and CDR2 SASEGT. The V end was cut by 5 bases, the J end by 6 bases, with 16 bases between. CDR3 residues: CASSNGGAGDEKLFF. As DNA, the CDR3 is TGTGCCAGCAGTAACGGGGGGGCAGGGGATGAAAAACTGTTTTTT.

This clone turned up a few times. The chain employs TRBV30 and TRBJ1-3; 9 bases are a match to TRBD1. The CDR3 is 22 amino acids. J lost 0 bases, V lost 0 bases, and 21 bases had no gene match. In germline, CDR1 is GTSNPN, CDR2 SVGIG (reference sequence). The CDR3 reads CAWSVLGSLGDRAPNSGNTIYF. The CDR3 DNA reads as TGTGCCTGGAGTGTACTCGGCAGCTTGGGGGACAGGGCTCCTAACTCTGGAAACACCATATATTTT.

The genes are TRBV5-1 and TRBJ1-4, with TRBD1 as a possible D gene (5 bases). The V gene lost 2 bases and the J gene lost 3 bases, with 8 bases spanning the gap. Germline V gene data show CDR1 as SGHRS and CDR2 as YFSETQ. The CDR3 spans 14 residues. The CDR3 spells CASSFQGPNEKLFF. The CDR3 DNA follows: TGCGCCAGCAGCTTCCAGGGCCCTAATGAAAAACTGTTTTTT. The complete variable domain, with remaining parts taken from reference TRBV5-1 and TRBJ1-4, reads KAGVTQTPRYLIKTRGQQVTLSCSPISGHRSVSWYQQTPGQGLQFLFEYFSETQRNKGNFPGRFSGRQFSNSRSEMNVSTLELGDSALYLCASSFQGPNEKLFFGSGTQLSVL.

This rearrangement joins TRBV7-2 to TRBJ1-2; 12 bases line up with TRBD1. Germline loops: CDR1 SGHTA, CDR2 FQGNSA. Trimming removed 4 bases from V and 6 bases from J; junction bases left unmatched: 6. The CDR3 has 15 amino acids. CDR3 loop: CASSSWDRGLNGYTF. DNA of the CDR3: TGTGCCAGCAGCTCTTGGGACAGGGGGCTGAATGGCTACACCTTC.

The J gene is TRBJ1-5, the V gene TRBV6-1, with D unresolved. From germline, CDR1 is MNHNS and CDR2 SASEGT. This CDR3 contains 14 residues. The V and J ends lost 4 bases and 0 bases respectively, with 7 bases between them. As DNA, the CDR3 is TGTGCCAGCAGTGGGGCTCTTAGCAATCAGCCCCAGCATTTT. Its protein is CASSGALSNQPQHF.

The V and J genes are TRBV19 and TRBJ1-1; no clear D. Deletions cut 6 bases from V and 5 bases from J, with 16 bases between. Germline-derived CDR1 and CDR2 are LNHDA and SQIVND (reference sequence). The CDR3 has 14 residues. The CDR3 region has the DNA TGTGCCAGTAGCGCGGCTGGTGGGAGAACTGAAGCTTTCTTT. It yields the protein CASSAAGGRTEAFF. Complete variable domain (other parts from reference TRBV19 and TRBJ1-1): DGGITQSPKYLFRKEGQNVTLSCEQNLNHDAMYWYRQDPGQGLRLIYYSQIVNDFQKGDIAEGYSVSREKKESFPLTVTSAQKNPTAFYLCASSAAGGRTEAFFGQGTRLTVV.

With respect to this clone: Other DNA variants within this sample encode the same CDR3. The genes are TRBV28 and TRBJ1-5; no reliable D call. V was trimmed by 6 bases and J by 7 bases, leaving 10 bases between them. The CDR3 spans 12 residues. CDR1 is MDHEN and CDR2 is SYDVKM in the germline V gene. The CDR3 nucleotides read TGTGCCAGCAGACTACGCTGGCAGCCCCAGCATTTT. Encoded protein: CASRLRWQPQHF.

This clone appeared once. J is TRBJ2-7 and V is TRBV7-9; the match to TRBD1 covers 9 bases. The CDR3 spans 17 residues. The germline V gene encodes CDR1 SEHNR and CDR2 FQNEAQ (reference sequence). Losses at the gene ends were 3 bases for V and 3 bases for J; bases not matched to a gene: 12. CDR3 bases: TGTGCCAGCAGCTTCCTAGGACAGGGGCCTGCTAGCTACGAGCAGTACTTC. It codes for CASSFLGQGPASYEQYF.

J is TRBJ1-2 and V is TRBV5-4; D is ambiguous. Germline-derived CDR1 and CDR2 are SGHNT and YYREEE (reference sequence). The CDR3 is 15 amino acids. V was trimmed by 0 bases and J by 0 bases, leaving 9 bases between them. The CDR3 DNA reads TGTGCCAGCAGCTTGGGCACAGAAACTAACTATGGCTACACCTTC. This gives the protein CASSLGTETNYGYTF.

This clone was detected a few times. The V and J genes are TRBV6-5 and TRBJ1-1; D might be TRBD1 (5 bases). CDR3 length: 13 residues. V shed 6 bases and J shed 3 bases, with 11 bases lying between them. The germline V gene has CDR1 MNHEY and CDR2 SVGAGI. CDR3 DNA sequence: TGTGCCAGCAGCACCGGGACTTACACTGAAGCTTTCTTT. It is translated as CASSTGTYTEAFF.